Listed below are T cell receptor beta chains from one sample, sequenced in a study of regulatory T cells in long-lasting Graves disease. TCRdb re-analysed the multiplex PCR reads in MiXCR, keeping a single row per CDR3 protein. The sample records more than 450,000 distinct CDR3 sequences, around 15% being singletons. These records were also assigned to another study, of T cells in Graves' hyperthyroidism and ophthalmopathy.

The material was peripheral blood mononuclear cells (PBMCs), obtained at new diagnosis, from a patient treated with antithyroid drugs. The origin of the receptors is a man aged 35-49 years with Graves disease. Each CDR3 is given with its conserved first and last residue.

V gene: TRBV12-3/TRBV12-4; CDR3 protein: CASSLGDRESETQYF
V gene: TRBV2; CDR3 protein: CASSEALGRQETQYF
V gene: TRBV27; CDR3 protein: CASSPRDSYNSPLHF
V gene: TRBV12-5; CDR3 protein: CASGPGQGRLSTDTQYF
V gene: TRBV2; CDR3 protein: CASSQQGGRHNQPQHF
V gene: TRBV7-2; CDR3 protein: CASSLTSWADTQYF
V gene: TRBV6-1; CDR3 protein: CASSPFTGTYEQYF
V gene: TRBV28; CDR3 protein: CASNPRGRSLGNQPQHF
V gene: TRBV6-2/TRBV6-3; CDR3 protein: CASSYGLAGVNLREQYF
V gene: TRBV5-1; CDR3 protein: CASRSSRGRDTQYF
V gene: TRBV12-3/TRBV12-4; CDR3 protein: CASSFFVLERGPGTDTQYF
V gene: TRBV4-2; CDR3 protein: CASSPGGPGTGELFF
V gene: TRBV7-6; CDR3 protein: CASSPGANEQFF
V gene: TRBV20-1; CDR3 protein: CSAWSGRDNEQYF
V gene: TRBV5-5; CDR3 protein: CASSRQKAGGTYEQYF
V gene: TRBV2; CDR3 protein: CASTEFRGDSLEQYF
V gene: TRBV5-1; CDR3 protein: CASSPGASGRGLEQFF
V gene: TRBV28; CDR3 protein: CASSLYRGSRYNEQFF
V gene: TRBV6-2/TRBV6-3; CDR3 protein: CASSYAGTGQETQYF
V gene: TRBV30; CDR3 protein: CAWGGPPRSHEQYF
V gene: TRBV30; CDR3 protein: CAWSVVPGELFF
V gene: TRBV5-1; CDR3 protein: CASSLRGEKAFF
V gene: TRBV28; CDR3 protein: CASRLRWQKGEQFF